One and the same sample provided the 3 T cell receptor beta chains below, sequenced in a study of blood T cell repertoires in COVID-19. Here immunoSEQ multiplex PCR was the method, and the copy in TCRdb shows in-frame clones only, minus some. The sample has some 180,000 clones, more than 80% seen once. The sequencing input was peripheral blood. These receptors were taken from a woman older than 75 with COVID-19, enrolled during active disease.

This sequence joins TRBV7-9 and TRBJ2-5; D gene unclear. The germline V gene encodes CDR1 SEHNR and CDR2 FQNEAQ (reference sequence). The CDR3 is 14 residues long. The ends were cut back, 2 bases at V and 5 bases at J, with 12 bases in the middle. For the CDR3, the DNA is TGTGCCAGCAGCTTACCCGACTGGTGGGAGACCCAGTACTTC. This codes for CASSLPDWWETQYF.

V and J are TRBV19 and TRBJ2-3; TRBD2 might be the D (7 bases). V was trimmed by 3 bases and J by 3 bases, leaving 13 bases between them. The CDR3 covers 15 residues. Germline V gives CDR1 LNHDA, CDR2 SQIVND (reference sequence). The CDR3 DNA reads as TGTGCCAGTAGTATTGGGCGGGGGCCGACAGATACGCAGTATTTT. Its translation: CASSIGRGPTDTQYF.

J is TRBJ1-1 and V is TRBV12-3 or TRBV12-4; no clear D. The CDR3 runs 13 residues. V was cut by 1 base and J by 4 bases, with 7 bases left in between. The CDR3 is CASSLGAGTEAFF. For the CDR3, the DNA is TGTGCCAGCAGTTTAGGGGCGGGCACTGAAGCTTTCTTT.